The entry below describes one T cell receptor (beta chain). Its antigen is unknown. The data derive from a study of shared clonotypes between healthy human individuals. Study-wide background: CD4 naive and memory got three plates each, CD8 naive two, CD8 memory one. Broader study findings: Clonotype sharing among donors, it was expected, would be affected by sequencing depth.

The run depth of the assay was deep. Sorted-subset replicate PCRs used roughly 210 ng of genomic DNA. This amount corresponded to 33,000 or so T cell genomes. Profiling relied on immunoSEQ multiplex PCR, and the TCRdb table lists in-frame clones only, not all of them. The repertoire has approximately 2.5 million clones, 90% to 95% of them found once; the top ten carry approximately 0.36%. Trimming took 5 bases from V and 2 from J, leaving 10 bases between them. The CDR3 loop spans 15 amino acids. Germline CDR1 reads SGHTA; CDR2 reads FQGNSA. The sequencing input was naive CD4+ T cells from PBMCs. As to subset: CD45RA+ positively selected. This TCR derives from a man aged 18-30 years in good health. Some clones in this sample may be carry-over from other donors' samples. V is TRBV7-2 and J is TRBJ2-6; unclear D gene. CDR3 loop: CASSLQAAGANVLTF. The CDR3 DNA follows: TGTGCCAGCAGCCTCCAGGCAGCTGGGGCCAACGTCCTGACTTTC.